This T cell receptor (beta chain) was observed in a study of blood T cells in healthy people across ages. V shed 7 bases and J shed 6 bases, with 22 bases lying between them. Germline CDR1 reads SEHNR; CDR2 reads FQNEAQ (reference sequence). This CDR3 has 15 residues. With regard to this clonotype: Its antigen is undetermined.

Alongside a J-beta primer mix, a sample-barcoded 5' primer served in a second PCR lasting roughly 6 to 11 cycles. The authors tagged each cDNA molecule using a template-switch adaptor with 12 random nucleotides. TCRdb reanalysed the 5' RACE reads using MiXCR and keeps one entry per CDR3 protein. The data hold 700,000 to 950,000 distinct CDR3 sequences, with 43% observed a single time. General study findings and limits: Long-lived donors carried more naive CD4+ cells and greater diversity than aged donors.

V gene TRBV7-9 combines with J gene TRBJ2-7; D might be TRBD2 (6 bases). This clonotype originated in a woman between 55 and 75 years old in good health. The sequenced material came from blood. CDR3 DNA: TGTGCCAGCAAGCGCGCGGCGGGATCAAAAGGCGAGCAGTACTTC. Translation: CASKRAAGSKGEQYF. Complete variable domain (other parts from reference TRBV7-9 and TRBJ2-7): DTGVSQNPRHKITKRGQNVTFRCDPISEHNRLYWYRQTLGQGPEFLTYFQNEAQLEKSRLLSDRFSAERPKGSFSTLEIQRTEQGDSAMYLCASKRAAGSKGEQYFGPGTRLTVT.